Each of the 14 T cell receptor beta chains below was sequenced from the same sample in a study of T cells in localized non-small cell lung cancer. Profiled with immunoSEQ multiplex PCR; TCRdb holds only in-frame clones, not every one. The sample lists tens of thousands of clones, about 83% seen once, with roughly 15% in the top ten. Here the sequenced sample was PBMCs, taken before any cancer treatment. The receptors shown here come from a woman aged 40-75 years with stage II squamous cell lung carcinoma.

The V and J genes are TRBV9 and TRBJ2-7; 7 bases align to TRBD2. CDR1 is SGDLS and CDR2 is YYNGEE in the germline V gene. V shed 2 bases, J shed 0 bases, and the junction held 8 bases outside the gene matches. The CDR3 consists of 16 residues. The DNA of the CDR3 is TGTGCCAGCAGCGTGACCGCGACTAGCAACTCCTACGAGCAGTACTTC. Translation gives CASSVTATSNSYEQYF.

This clone is a singleton in its sample. The chain has TRBV30 and TRBJ1-4; tentatively, D is TRBD1 (6 bases). Trimming took off 8 bases at V and 8 bases at J, with 12 bases between the two ends. Germline V gene data show CDR1 as GTSNPN and CDR2 as SVGIG (reference sequence). The length of the CDR3 is 11 residues. CDR3 in DNA: TGTGCCGGGGGGCACCCCGAAAAACTGTTTTTT. Translating gives CAGGHPEKLFF.

The V gene is TRBV4-1, the J gene TRBJ2-7; a possible D gene is TRBD2 (5 bases). Germline CDR1 and CDR2: MGHRA and YSYEKL. There are 13 residues in the CDR3. The V end lost 4 bases, the J end lost 4 bases, and 11 bases lay between the germline ends. The CDR3 protein is CASSRPGDYEQYF. In DNA form, the CDR3 reads TGCGCCAGCAGCCGTCCCGGGGATTACGAGCAGTACTTC.

J is TRBJ2-1 and V is TRBV4-1; no definite D call. CDR3 length: 17 amino acids. The ends were cut back, 0 bases at V and 0 bases at J, with 12 bases in the middle. The germline V gene encodes CDR1 MGHRA and CDR2 YSYEKL. CDR3 coding DNA: TGCGCCAGCAGCCAAGATAGTCCGGATTTCTCCTACAATGAGCAGTTCTTC. Encoded protein: CASSQDSPDFSYNEQFF.

The gene calls are TRBV7-2 and TRBJ1-3; TRBD1 is a possible D gene (5 bases). Trimming took off 6 bases at V and 2 bases at J, with 8 bases between the two ends. The CDR3 is 13 amino acids. Germline CDR1 reads SGHTA; CDR2 reads FQGNSA. Written as DNA, the CDR3 is TGTGCCAGCAGTTCGACAGCTGGAAACACCATATATTTT. It is translated as CASSSTAGNTIYF.

The DNA for the CDR3 is TGTGCCAGCAGTTTTTCAGGATCCGTGAGCAATCAGCCCCAGCATTTT. Amino acid sequence: CASSFSGSVSNQPQHF. The chain combines TRBV6-5 with TRBJ1-5; no reliable D call. CDR1 and CDR2 (germline): MNHEY, SVGAGI. The CDR3 is made up of 16 amino acids. The germline V and J ends were trimmed by 4 bases and 1 base, with 14 bases remaining between them.

This clone has more than one count but fewer than ten. This chain links TRBV11-1 with TRBJ2-5; no clear D gene. Trimming shortened V by 0 bases and J by 4 bases, and 6 bases separated the two germline ends. CDR1 is SGHAT, CDR2 FQDESV, per germline (reference sequence). CDR3 length equals 13 residues. The CDR3 DNA sequence: TGTGCCAGCAGCTTAGCATCTGGAGAGACCCAGTACTTC. Amino acids: CASSLASGETQYF. The variable domain in full, with the rest retrieved from reference TRBV11-1 and TRBJ2-5, is EAEVAQSPRYKITEKSQAVAFWCDPISGHATLYWYRQILGQGPELLVQFQDESVVDDSQLPKDRFSAERLKGVDSTLKIQPAELGDSAMYLCASSLASGETQYFGPGTRLLVL.

The genes are TRBV19 and TRBJ1-2; 10 nucleotides match TRBD1. Germline CDR1 LNHDA, CDR2 SQIVND (reference sequence). V dropped 5 bases and J dropped 5; count of bases not matched to a gene: 5. The CDR3 is 14 amino acids. The DNA of the CDR3 is TGTGCCAGTAGTCCGGGACAGGGGAGATATGGCTACACCTTC. Residues: CASSPGQGRYGYTF.

This rearrangement joins TRBV11-2 to TRBJ1-1; 9 bases are shared with TRBD1. Germline V gene lookup returns CDR1 SGHAT and CDR2 FQNNGV. The CDR3 has 14 residues. Trimming cost V 5 bases and J 5 bases; bases outside gene matches: 6. DNA for the CDR3: TGTGCCAGCAGCCTGGGACAGGGAGGGACTGAAGCTTTCTTT. Translation: CASSLGQGGTEAFF.

The chain carries TRBV5-1 and TRBJ1-2, with D possibly matching TRBD1 (6 bases). Per germline, CDR1 SGHRS and CDR2 YFSETQ. Trimming took 4 bases from V and 4 from J, leaving 17 bases between them. The CDR3 spans 15 residues. CDR3 nucleotide sequence: TGCGCCAGCAGCAACCGGGTAGGAGGGGGCTATGGCTACACCTTC. It encodes CASSNRVGGGYGYTF.

The CDR3 protein is CASRLRGAGETQYF. In DNA, the CDR3 is TGTGCCAGCCGACTTCGGGGGGCCGGGGAGACCCAGTACTTC. The V gene is TRBV5-6, the J gene TRBJ2-5; possibly TRBD2 for D (7 bases). Looked up from germline, CDR1 is SGHDT and CDR2 is YYEEEE. This CDR3 has 14 residues. V lost 7 bases to trimming and J lost 5 bases, with 18 bases between them.

In this sample, this clone turned up a few times. The chain couples TRBV27 to TRBJ2-7; 9 nucleotides line up with TRBD1. With 7 bases clipped from V and 6 bases from J, the junction kept 13 bases outside the gene matches. CDR1 is MNHEY and CDR2 is SMNVEV in the germline V gene (reference sequence). The CDR3 sequence is 15 residues long. CDR3 amino acids: CASTHLPGQGGEQYF. CDR3 DNA: TGTGCCAGCACCCATCTTCCGGGACAGGGAGGCGAGCAGTACTTC.

The V call is TRBV28, the J call TRBJ2-5; the match to TRBD1 covers 10 bases. From germline, CDR1 is MDHEN and CDR2 SYDVKM. This CDR3 contains 15 residues. V lost 2 bases to trimming and J lost 3 bases; unmatched junction nucleotides: 3. The chain's CDR3 is CASSLAGTGEETQYF. The CDR3 nucleotides read TGTGCCAGCAGTTTAGCCGGGACAGGGGAAGAGACCCAGTACTTC.

V and J are TRBV7-9 and TRBJ2-5; TRBD1 or TRBD2 may be the D gene (6 bases each). Trimming pared 4 bases from V and 2 bases from J, leaving 11 bases between. In germline, CDR1 is SEHNR, CDR2 FQNEAQ (reference sequence). CDR3 length: 14 residues. The CDR3 sequence is CASSSQGRQETQYF. The CDR3 DNA follows: TGTGCCAGCAGCTCTCAGGGGAGGCAAGAGACCCAGTACTTC.